A selection of T cell receptor beta chains follows, all from one sample in a study of OX40 agonist ivuxolimab in advanced cancers. The table came from immunoSEQ multiplex PCR; TCRdb's copy has only in-frame clones and leaves some out. The sample shows roughly 26,000 clones, around 83% of them seen only once. Sequenced here: CD4+ or CD8+ T cells sorted from blood, sampled in a trial of the OX40 agonist ivuxolimab. The source of these receptors is an adult with an advanced solid tumor such as melanoma, head and neck, liver or kidney cancer. CDR3s leave out the opening cysteine and the closing phenylalanine or tryptophan.

j_gene,v_gene,CDR3aa
TRBJ2-1,TRBV6-5,ASSSGVWMDEQF
TRBJ2-7,TRBV27,ASSPGQGPYEQY
TRBJ1-2,TRBV4-1,ASSQEPQANYGYT
TRBJ2-5,TRBV6-6,ASSYWGWETQY
TRBJ2-7,TRBV2,ASKPGQLVQGYEQY
TRBJ2-7,TRBV9,ASSEQGAPVEQY
TRBJ1-1,TRBV6-5,ASSPRGPVTEAF
TRBJ2-2,TRBV18,ASSPEEAIGELF
TRBJ2-1,TRBV28,ASSLVPRNYNEQF
TRBJ1-3,TRBV6-6,ASSAAYSGNTIY
TRBJ2-5,TRBV10-2,ASSASGYFGGETQY
TRBJ2-7,TRBV30,AWSVHGISYEQY
TRBJ2-3,TRBV5-1,ASSFLTVTDTQY
TRBJ1-1,TRBV2,ASSFRTEAF
TRBJ2-7,TRBV30,AWSVPAGSPLYEQY
TRBJ2-1,TRBV7-9,ASSAGQGVHNEQF
TRBJ2-1,TRBV5-4,ASKATGSDEQF
TRBJ2-1,TRBV18,ASSPKDSYNEQF
TRBJ2-7,TRBV10-1,ASSETRLPALQY
TRBJ2-7,TRBV25-1,ASSVKGLAGVQQY
TRBJ1-1,TRBV5-1,ASTDRLNTEAF
TRBJ1-5,TRBV28,ASSLGNQPQH
TRBJ2-7,TRBV13,ASSVTGSSYEQY
TRBJ1-4,TRBV4-3,ASSQDQRRGGEKLF
TRBJ2-1,TRBV5-4,ASSPGRENYYNEQF
TRBJ2-3,TRBV14,ASSQVHGSTDTQY
TRBJ2-2,TRBV19,ASSIGTSGSRAGELF
TRBJ2-3,TRBV15,ATSRDGTSGDPGADTQY
TRBJ2-7,TRBV28,ASSPGLYEQY
TRBJ2-7,TRBV28,ASSLRAAYEQY
TRBJ1-5,TRBV2,ASSENTASNQPQH
TRBJ1-5,TRBV28,ASSFGTGRQPQH
TRBJ2-1,TRBV7-9,ASSLGLAGPNNEQF
TRBJ2-1,TRBV19,ASTLGTGNEQF
TRBJ1-2,TRBV14,ASSQGYGYNYGYT
TRBJ2-1,TRBV6-4,ASSENGEQF
TRBJ2-7,TRBV16,ASSPGGLGAWEQY
TRBJ1-5,TRBV6-1,ASSQGQGHFLEPQH
TRBJ1-1,TRBV5-1,ASSLHSRDRVDTEAF
TRBJ2-1,TRBV6-5,ASSSDRGRDNEQF
TRBJ2-2,TRBV6-5,ASSYDSYTGELF
TRBJ1-1,TRBV11-2,ASSLELNTEAF
TRBJ2-5,TRBV25-1,ASSEWGTGQETQY
TRBJ1-2,TRBV7-9,ASSPSGAGREGYT
TRBJ2-3,TRBV19,ATTTGTTQY
TRBJ2-5,TRBV7-9,ASSSASLAGQETQY